This T cell receptor (beta chain) was recorded in a study of shared clonotypes between healthy human individuals. The wider study: Each donor had three CD4 naive, three CD4 memory, two CD8 naive and one CD8 memory plate. Study results and caveats: Naive CD4 clonotypes overlapped across a few donors at about 5.2%.

In germline, CDR1 is SGDLS, CDR2 YYNGEE. CDR3 length: 15 amino acids. Trimming cost V 4 bases and J 2 bases, with 13 bases left between them. The authors divided CD4+ cells into CD45RA+ naive and CD45RA-negative memory subsets. Repertoires were generated with immunoSEQ multiplex PCR, while TCRdb's copy carries only in-frame clones and drops some. The table lists more than 2,000,000 clones, around nine tenths of them singletons. Turning to this clone: Its antigen is undetermined.

The sequenced material came from naive CD4+ T cells sorted from blood. Subset noted: CD45RA+ positively selected. The clonotype originates from a man between 18 and 35 years old in good health. The rearrangement uses TRBV9 and TRBJ2-1; the D is unclear. The DNA for the CDR3 is TGTGCCAGCAGCCCCGCCGTGAAGGCCTACAATGAGCAGTTCTTC. This translates into CASSPAVKAYNEQFF.